What follows describes a single TCR beta chain. The data stem from a study of control samples from healthy donors and cancer patients. Data came from immunoSEQ multiplex PCR; TCRdb stores just in-frame clones and leaves some out. The profile shows under 150,000 clones, roughly 95% of them singletons. The germline CDR1 and CDR2 sequences are SGHAT and FQNNGV. This CDR3 comprises 12 residues. The V end was cut by 5 bases, the J end by 7 bases, with 8 bases between. This rearrangement joins TRBV11-2 to TRBJ1-4; D is ambiguous. The receptor was isolated from a man aged 25-45 years in good health. The specimen sequenced was blood. This CDR3 reads CASSISGEKLFF. CDR3 bases: TGTGCCAGCAGCATTTCAGGTGAAAAACTGTTTTTT.